This entry features one T cell receptor beta chain sequence. This clone has just one count. What antigen it recognizes has not been identified. No qualities accompany the bases; no much larger clone lies one base away. Trimming costs V 0 bases and J 2 bases, and their ends lie 11 bases apart. Its CDR3 holds 16 amino acids, cysteine through phenylalanine. Only the CDR3 DNA stays, 48 bases, in frame from base 1. CDR1 is given as SGHAT and CDR2 as FQNNGV, both from the germline V gene. CD8 naive samples were CD45RO-negative cells positively selected for CCR7, giving a CD45RA+CCR7+ population that excluded TemRA cells. The donors were healthy, HIV-negative adults with no recently reported acute infections or vaccinations. Every donor was a Caucasian adult living in Nashville, Tennessee, USA. After blood collection by leukapheresis, PBMCs were isolated using Ficoll-Histopaque density gradient centrifugation and then cryopreserved in the vapor phase of liquid nitrogen. Analytical flow cytometry was used to check the purity and quantity of each magnetically sorted T cell population. From each sorted fraction, genomic DNA was isolated and quantified by UV absorbance on a Nanodrop 2000c.

Using the deep immunoSEQ assay, TCR CDR3 regions were amplified from genomic DNA by multiplex PCR. Extracted genomic DNA from each cell subset was distributed evenly across all wells of several immunoSEQ 96-well plates, and each plate was treated as a replicate. For sorted subsets, each replicate PCR was loaded with roughly 0.2 ug genomic DNA, equivalent to roughly 30,000 T cell genomes. Purified libraries were quantified with a Qubit 3.0 fluorometer, sized on a Bioanalyzer 2100, and re-quantified with the KAPA Library Quantification kit. A separate single-read 150-cycle Illumina NextSeq 550 flow cell was used to sequence each immunoSEQ 96-well plate. Per the source publication's procedure: The immunoSEQ output contained only junctional sequences without quality scores, so filtering could not match that applied to full-length reads. To assign V/J genes and CDR3, sequences were annotated using PyIR, a Python wrapper for IgBLAST v1.9, with IMGT germline references. Reads were removed for weak V/J assignments (E-value above 1e-6), missing CDR3, stop codons, out-of-frame junctions, or ambiguous translated residues. A V3J clonotype was defined by an identical inferred V gene, J gene, and CDR3 amino acid sequence. To compute the percentage overlap between repertoires, the number of shared unique clonotypes was divided by the size of the smaller repertoire. Richness of each repertoire was evaluated using RTK rarefaction, the Chao1 estimator, and Recon v2.1 estimates of unobserved clonotypes. Generation probabilities for all TCRbeta clonotypes obtained by the gDNA method from four donors were computed using OLGA. Imported from immuneACCESS, the table was reduced by TCRdb to in-frame sequences with V and J called. These copies leave out some clones; in studies compared against another copy, an unresolved V gene accounts for under half, and the cause of the remainder is not known. V and J calls and clone size are given by that table; D and trimming were obtained from the DNA. A total of 660,000 or so clones appear in this sample, 90% to 97% of them only once. The ten largest account for more than 0.085% of the sample.

This specimen comes from a study of shared clonotypes between healthy human individuals (dated by TCRdb to 2020 to 2022). Notes on the research overall: Three men and a couple of women, aged 18 to 49 years, made up the cohort. To estimate repertoire size and how much clonotypes are shared between individuals, the study performed deep sequencing of blood TCR repertoires from a few healthy adults. Leukapheresis yielded between about 0.85 and 9 billion PBMCs per donor. For each donor, three plates each were used for CD4 naive and CD4 memory, two plates were used for CD8 naive, and one plate was used for CD8 memory. Libraries were prepared and TCR repertoires were sequenced by different laboratories using diverse techniques, in order to increase sequencing depth and limit assay-specific biases.

Points the paper makes about the study in general: Pairwise subsampling led to the expectation that sequencing depth would affect the degree of clonotype sharing among donors. The small number of donors limited the genetic and exposure-history diversity represented. Sharing across a few donors was observed for roughly 5% of naive CD4, over 3% of naive CD8, 2.3% of memory CD4, and roughly 0.4% of memory CD8 clonotypes. Larger estimated clonotype richness was generally found for naive subsets than for memory subsets. Sampling was restricted to blood, and TCR repertoires in tissues likely differ from the TCR repertoires found in blood. Compared with non-shared clonotypes, the clonotypes found in all four sorted-subset donors had higher generation probabilities. Even with the large sequencing depth, rarefaction of the sorted-subset datasets indicated that sequencing was incomplete.

The chain is made from TRBV11-2 and TRBJ2-1; the D segment cannot be called with confidence. This receptor was identified in a young woman in good health. The source material was naive CD8+ T cells sorted from blood. What the cell subset or site label conveys for this sample: CD45RA+CCR7+. The DNA is TGTGCCAGCAGCTTAGATTACAGCCCTCCCTACAATGAGCAGTTCTTC. This encodes CASSLDYSPPYNEQFF.